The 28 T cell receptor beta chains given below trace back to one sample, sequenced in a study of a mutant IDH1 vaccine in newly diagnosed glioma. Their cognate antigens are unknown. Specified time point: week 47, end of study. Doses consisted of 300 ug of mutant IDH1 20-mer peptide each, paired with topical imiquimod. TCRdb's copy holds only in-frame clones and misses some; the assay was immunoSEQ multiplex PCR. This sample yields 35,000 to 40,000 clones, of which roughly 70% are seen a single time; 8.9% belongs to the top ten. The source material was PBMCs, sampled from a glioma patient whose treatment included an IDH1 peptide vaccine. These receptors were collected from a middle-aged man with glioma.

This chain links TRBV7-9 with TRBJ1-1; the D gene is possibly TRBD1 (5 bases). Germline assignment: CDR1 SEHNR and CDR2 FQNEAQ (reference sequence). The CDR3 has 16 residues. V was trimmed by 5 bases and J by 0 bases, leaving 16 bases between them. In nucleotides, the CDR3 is TGTGCCAGCAGCCTCGGGGGGGAATTAATGAACACTGAAGCTTTCTTT. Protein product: CASSLGGELMNTEAFF.

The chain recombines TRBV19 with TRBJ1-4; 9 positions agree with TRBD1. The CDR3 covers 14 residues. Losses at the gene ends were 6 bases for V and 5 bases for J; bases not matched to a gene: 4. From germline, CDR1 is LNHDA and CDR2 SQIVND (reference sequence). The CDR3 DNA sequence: TGTGCCAGTAGACCGGACAGGGGCAATGAAAAACTGTTTTTT. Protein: CASRPDRGNEKLFF.

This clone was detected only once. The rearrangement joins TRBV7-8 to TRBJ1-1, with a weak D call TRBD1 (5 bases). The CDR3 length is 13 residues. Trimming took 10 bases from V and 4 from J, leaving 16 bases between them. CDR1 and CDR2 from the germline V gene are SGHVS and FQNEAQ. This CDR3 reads CATYLIQGTEAFF. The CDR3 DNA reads TGTGCCACCTACCTTATCCAGGGCACTGAAGCTTTCTTT.

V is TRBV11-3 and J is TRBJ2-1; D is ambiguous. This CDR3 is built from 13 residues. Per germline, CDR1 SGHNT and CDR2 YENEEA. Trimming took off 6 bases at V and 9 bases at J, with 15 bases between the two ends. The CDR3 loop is CASRGPSMGEQFF. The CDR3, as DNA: TGTGCCAGCAGGGGCCCGTCGATGGGTGAGCAGTTCTTC. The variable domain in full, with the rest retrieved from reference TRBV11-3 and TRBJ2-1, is EAGVVQSPRYKIIEKKQPVAFWCNPISGHNTLYWYLQNLGQGPELLIRYENEEAVDDSQLPKDRFSAERLKGVDSTLKIQPAELGDSAVYLCASRGPSMGEQFFGPGTRLTVL.

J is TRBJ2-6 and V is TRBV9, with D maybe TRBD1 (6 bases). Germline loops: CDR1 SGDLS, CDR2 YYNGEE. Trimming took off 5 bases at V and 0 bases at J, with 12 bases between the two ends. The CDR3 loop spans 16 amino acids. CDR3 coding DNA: TGTGCCAGCAGAAAACAGGGAGTCTCTGGGGCCAACGTCCTGACTTTC. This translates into CASRKQGVSGANVLTF.

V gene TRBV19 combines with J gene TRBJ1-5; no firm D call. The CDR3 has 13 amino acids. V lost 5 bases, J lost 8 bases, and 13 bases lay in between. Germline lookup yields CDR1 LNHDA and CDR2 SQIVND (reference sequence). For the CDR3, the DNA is TGTGCCAGTAGTTCCGACGGGGATGAGCCCCAGCATTTT. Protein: CASSSDGDEPQHF. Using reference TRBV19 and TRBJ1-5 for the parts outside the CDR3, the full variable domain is DGGITQSPKYLFRKEGQNVTLSCEQNLNHDAMYWYRQDPGQGLRLIYYSQIVNDFQKGDIAEGYSVSREKKESFPLTVTSAQKNPTAFYLCASSSDGDEPQHFGDGTRLSIL.

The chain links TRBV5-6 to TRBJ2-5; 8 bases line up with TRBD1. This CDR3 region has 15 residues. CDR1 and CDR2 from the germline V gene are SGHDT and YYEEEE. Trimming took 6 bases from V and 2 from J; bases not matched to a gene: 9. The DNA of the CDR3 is TGTGCCAGCATCACTTACCGGGACAGGCAAGAGACCCAGTACTTC. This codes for CASITYRDRQETQYF.

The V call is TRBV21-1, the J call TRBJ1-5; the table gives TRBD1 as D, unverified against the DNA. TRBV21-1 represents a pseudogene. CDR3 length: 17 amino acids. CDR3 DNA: TGTGCCAGCAGCGCCCGGGACAGGGCCCATAGCAATCAGCCCCAGCATTTT. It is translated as CASSARDRAHSNQPQHF.

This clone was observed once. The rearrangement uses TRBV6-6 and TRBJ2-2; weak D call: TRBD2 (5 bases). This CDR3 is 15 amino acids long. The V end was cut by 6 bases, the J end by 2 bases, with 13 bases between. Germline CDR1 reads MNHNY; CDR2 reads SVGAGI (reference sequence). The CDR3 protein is CASSPGGHNTGELFF. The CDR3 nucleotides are TGTGCCAGCAGCCCAGGCGGGCATAACACCGGGGAGCTGTTTTTT.

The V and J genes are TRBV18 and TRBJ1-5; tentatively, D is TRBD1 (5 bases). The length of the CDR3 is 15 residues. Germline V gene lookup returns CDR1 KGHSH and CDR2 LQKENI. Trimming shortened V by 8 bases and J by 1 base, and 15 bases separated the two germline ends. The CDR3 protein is CASPGAGLSNQPQHF. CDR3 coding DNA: TGTGCCAGCCCCGGGGCTGGGTTAAGCAATCAGCCCCAGCATTTT.

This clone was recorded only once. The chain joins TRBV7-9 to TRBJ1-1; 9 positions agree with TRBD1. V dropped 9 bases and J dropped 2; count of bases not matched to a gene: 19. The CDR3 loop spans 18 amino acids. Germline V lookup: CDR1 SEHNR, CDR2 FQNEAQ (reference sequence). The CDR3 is CASYSWGRGQGHNTEAFF. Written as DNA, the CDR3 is TGTGCCAGTTACTCTTGGGGCCGGGGACAGGGACATAACACTGAAGCTTTCTTT.

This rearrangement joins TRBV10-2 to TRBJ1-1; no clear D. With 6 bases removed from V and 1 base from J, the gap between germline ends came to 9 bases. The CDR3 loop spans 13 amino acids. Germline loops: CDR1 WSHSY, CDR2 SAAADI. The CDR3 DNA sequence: TGCGCCAGCAGAGGGTGGGGGAACACTGAAGCTTTCTTT. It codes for CASRGWGNTEAFF.

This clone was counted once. The CDR3 DNA sequence: TGTGCCAGCTCCCCGGGCCCGGACAGGGCCTACAATGAGCAGTTCTTC. This codes for CASSPGPDRAYNEQFF. The rearrangement joins TRBV18 to TRBJ2-1; TRBD1 agrees at 8 bases. The V segment lost 6 bases and the J segment 2 bases; nucleotides outside the gene matches: 9. The V gene's germline CDR1 is KGHSH and CDR2 LQKENI. This CDR3 has 16 residues.

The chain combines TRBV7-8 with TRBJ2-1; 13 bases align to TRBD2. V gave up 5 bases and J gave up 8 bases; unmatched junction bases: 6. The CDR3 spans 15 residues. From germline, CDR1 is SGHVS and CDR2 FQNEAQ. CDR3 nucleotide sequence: TGTGCCAGCAGCCCAAGGACTAGCGGGAGCCATGAGCAGTTCTTC. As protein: CASSPRTSGSHEQFF.

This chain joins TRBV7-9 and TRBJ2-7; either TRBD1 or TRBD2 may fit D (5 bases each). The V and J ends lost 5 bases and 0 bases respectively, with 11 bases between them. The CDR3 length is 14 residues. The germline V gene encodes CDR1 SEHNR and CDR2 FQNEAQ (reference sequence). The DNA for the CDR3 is TGTGCCAGCAGCGACCGGGACCCCTCCTACGAGCAGTACTTC. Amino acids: CASSDRDPSYEQYF. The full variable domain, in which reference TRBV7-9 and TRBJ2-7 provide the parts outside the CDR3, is DTGVSQNPRHKITKRGQNVTFRCDPISEHNRLYWYRQTLGQGPEFLTYFQNEAQLEKSRLLSDRFSAERPKGSFSTLEIQRTEQGDSAMYLCASSDRDPSYEQYFGPGTRLTVT.

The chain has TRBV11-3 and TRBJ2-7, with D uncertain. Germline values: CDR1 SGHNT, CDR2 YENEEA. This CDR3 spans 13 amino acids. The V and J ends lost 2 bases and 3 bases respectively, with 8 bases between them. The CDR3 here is CASSLHPIYEQYV. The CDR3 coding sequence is TGTGCCAGCAGCTTACATCCTATCTACGAGCAGTACGTC.

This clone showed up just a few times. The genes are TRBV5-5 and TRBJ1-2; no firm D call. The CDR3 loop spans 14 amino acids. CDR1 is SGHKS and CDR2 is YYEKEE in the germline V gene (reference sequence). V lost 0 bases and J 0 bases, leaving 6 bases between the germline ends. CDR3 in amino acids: CASSLARANYGYTF. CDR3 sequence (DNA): TGTGCCAGCAGCTTGGCTCGCGCTAACTATGGCTACACCTTC.

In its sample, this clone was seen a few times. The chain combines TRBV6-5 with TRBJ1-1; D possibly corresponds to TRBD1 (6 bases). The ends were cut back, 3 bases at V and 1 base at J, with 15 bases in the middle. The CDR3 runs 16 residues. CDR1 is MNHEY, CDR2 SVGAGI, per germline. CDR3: CASSYGGRVENTEAFF. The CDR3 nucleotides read TGTGCCAGCAGTTATGGGGGGCGCGTGGAGAACACTGAAGCTTTCTTT.

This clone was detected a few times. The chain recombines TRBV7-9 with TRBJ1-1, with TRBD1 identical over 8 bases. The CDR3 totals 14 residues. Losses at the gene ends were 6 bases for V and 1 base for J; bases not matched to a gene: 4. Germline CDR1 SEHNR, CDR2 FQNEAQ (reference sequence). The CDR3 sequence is CASRQTGANTEAFF. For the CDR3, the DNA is TGTGCCAGCAGACAGACAGGGGCGAACACTGAAGCTTTCTTT.

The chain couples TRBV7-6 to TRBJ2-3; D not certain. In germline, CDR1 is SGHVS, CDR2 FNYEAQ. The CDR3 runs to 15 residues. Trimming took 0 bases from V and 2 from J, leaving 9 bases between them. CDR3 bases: TGTGCCAGCAGCTTAGCCACCTATAACACAGATACGCAGTATTTT. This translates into CASSLATYNTDTQYF.

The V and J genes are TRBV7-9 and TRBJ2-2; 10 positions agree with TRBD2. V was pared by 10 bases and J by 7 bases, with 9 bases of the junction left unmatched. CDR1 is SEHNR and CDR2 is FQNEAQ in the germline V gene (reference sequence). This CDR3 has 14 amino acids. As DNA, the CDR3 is TGTGCCACCTCGTGGGGGACTAGCGTCGGGGAGCTGTTTTTT. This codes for CATSWGTSVGELFF.

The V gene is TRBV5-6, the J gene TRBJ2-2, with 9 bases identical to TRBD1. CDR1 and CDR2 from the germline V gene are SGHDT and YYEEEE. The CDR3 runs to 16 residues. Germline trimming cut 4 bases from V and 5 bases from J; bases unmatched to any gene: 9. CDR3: CASSTGTGSQTGELFF. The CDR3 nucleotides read TGTGCCAGCAGCACCGGGACAGGGTCGCAAACCGGGGAGCTGTTTTTT.

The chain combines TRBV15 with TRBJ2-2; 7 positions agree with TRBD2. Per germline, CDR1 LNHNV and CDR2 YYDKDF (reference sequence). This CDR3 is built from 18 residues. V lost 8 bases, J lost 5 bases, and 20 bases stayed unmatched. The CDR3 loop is CATQFGGRGYRPTGELFF. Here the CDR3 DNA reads TGTGCCACCCAATTCGGAGGGCGGGGGTATCGACCAACCGGGGAGCTGTTTTTT.

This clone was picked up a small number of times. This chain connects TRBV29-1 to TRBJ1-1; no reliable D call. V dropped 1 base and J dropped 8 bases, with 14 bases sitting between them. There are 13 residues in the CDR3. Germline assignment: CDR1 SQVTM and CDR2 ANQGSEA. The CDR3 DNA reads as TGCAGCGTTGAAGGGGCCTCGCTCTGGGAAGCTTTCTTT. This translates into CSVEGASLWEAFF.

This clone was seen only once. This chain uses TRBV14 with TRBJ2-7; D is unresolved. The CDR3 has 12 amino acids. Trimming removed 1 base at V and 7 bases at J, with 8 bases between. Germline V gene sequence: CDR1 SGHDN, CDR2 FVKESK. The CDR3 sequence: CASSQGVGEQYF. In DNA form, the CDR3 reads TGTGCCAGCAGCCAAGGGGTTGGAGAGCAGTACTTC.

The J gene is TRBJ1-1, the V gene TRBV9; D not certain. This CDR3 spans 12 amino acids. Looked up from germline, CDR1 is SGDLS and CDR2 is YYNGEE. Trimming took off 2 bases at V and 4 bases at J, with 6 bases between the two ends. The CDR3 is CASSVLGTEAFF. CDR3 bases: TGTGCCAGCAGCGTCCTGGGCACTGAAGCTTTCTTT. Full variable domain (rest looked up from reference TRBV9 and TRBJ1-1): DSGVTQTPKHLITATGQRVTLRCSPRSGDLSVYWYQQSLDQGLQFLIQYYNGEERAKGNILERFSAQQFPDLHSELNLSSLELGDSALYFCASSVLGTEAFFGQGTRLTVV.

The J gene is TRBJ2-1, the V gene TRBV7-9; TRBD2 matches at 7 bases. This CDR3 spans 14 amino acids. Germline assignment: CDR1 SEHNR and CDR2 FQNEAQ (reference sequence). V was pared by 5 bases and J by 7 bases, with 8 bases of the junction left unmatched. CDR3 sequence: CASSPRAGWNEQFF. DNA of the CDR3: TGTGCCAGCAGCCCTCGAGCGGGATGGAATGAGCAGTTCTTC.

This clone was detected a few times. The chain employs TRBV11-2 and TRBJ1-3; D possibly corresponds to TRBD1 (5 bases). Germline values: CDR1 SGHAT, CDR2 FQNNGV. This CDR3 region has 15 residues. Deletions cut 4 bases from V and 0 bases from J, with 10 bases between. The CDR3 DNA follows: TGTGCCAGCAGCTCAGCGGGGGTCTCTGGAAACACCATATATTTT. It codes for CASSSAGVSGNTIYF.